A single count supports the clone carrying this T cell receptor beta chain. What it recognizes is unknown. This specimen belongs to a study of T cell responses to AZD1222 COVID-19 vaccine. General study points: White British ancestry dominated among donors, who included more females, and clonal diversity was possibly underestimated.

This CDR3 has 12 residues. With 7 bases removed from V and 8 bases from J, the gap between germline ends came to 17 bases. Per the germline V gene, CDR1 is SQVTM and CDR2 is ANQGSEA. TCRdb's copy holds only in-frame clones and misses some; the assay was immunoSEQ multiplex PCR. The table has about 94,000 clones, around nine tenths seen once. The input for sequencing was peripheral blood, taken on day 0 of AZD1222 vaccination. The rearrangement uses TRBV29-1 and TRBJ1-1; perhaps TRBD1 as D (5 bases). The source is an adult in good health. The CDR3 coding sequence is TGCAGCGCTGGGCTAGGGGCTTTAGAAGCTTTCTTT. Its translation is CSAGLGALEAFF. The variable domain in full, with the rest retrieved from reference TRBV29-1 and TRBJ1-1, is SAVISQKPSRDICQRGTSLTIQCQVDSQVTMMFWYRQQPGQSLTLIATANQGSEATYESGFVIDKFPISRPNLTFSTLTVSNMSPEDSSIYLCSAGLGALEAFFGQGTRLTVV.